Described below is a single T cell receptor (beta chain) sequence and its context. No cognate antigen has been identified for it. No base qualities exist here, and no much larger clone lies one base off it. The Qiagen DNeasy kit was used to extract genomic DNA both from unsorted PBMCs and from the negatively selected CD4+ and CD8+ fractions. Using primers that anneal to V and J segments, immunoSEQ multiplex PCR amplified the TCR beta CDR3 regions. Amplification bias was minimized using a synthetic immune receptor repertoire, and residual bias was removed computationally after sequencing. The original methods were these. Repertoire diversity was quantified as the Shannon entropy index using custom Python scripts. The unsorted, CD4+ and CD8+ repertoires were each analyzed separately, with the exception of combined analyses, where CD4+ and CD8+ sequences were merged in silico. A clone counted as expanded when the clone's frequency after treatment rose at least 2-fold relative to C1D1, and clones undetected at baseline were given a pseudocount of 0.5. Clones with 0 or 1 copy at C1D1 were defined as singleton clones, while clones with 2 or more copies were defined as non-singleton clones. By matching protein sequences in sorted samples from the same patient, clones expanded in unsorted samples were annotated as CD4+, CD8+ or unknown. Wilcoxon tests were applied to paired samples to test diversity changes from C1D1 to C4D1. TCRdb provides this immuneACCESS table in a form limited to in-frame rearrangements. Some clones are lacking; in checked studies, under half of them reflect an unresolved V gene, and why the rest are absent is not known. That table furnishes V, J and clone size, whereas the DNA furnished D and trimming. Across this sample there are about 26,000 clones, with roughly 68% seen only once. 12% of the sample belongs to the ten largest clones.

These data originate in a study of PD-1 blockade in classical Hodgkin lymphoma (dated by TCRdb to the early 2020s). A note on the overall study: Nivolumab dosing was 3 mg/kg intravenously every 2 weeks, continuing until either disease progression or unacceptable toxicity. The study used CyTOF and TCR beta sequencing to define a peripheral blood immune signature of response to PD-1 blockade in classical Hodgkin lymphoma. The study at large found these results: The study was restricted to a single clinical trial cohort, and the causes of repertoire differences, possibly disease activity or prior therapy, were left undefined. Baseline diversity similar to that of newly diagnosed patients was observed in trial patients achieving complete response, whereas significantly lower diversity was observed in partial responders and progressors. A significant rise by C4D1 was seen in CD4+ but not CD8+ TCR diversity (p=0.0027 vs p=0.16), with the rise being most apparent in complete responders (p=0.02). Patients starting nivolumab less than 1 year after ASCT had lower diversity and were excluded from later analyses to avoid confounding by immune reconstitution. Baseline TCR diversity was reported as lower in newly diagnosed patients than in healthy donors, and lower still in relapsed/refractory patients.

The time point label, read with the paper, signifies: cycle 2 day 1 (C2D1) of nivolumab. Every trial patient had relapsed after autologous stem cell transplantation, and cohorts A, B and C differed in prior brentuximab vedotin exposure. The trial cohort included 50 to 70 patients with relapsed/refractory classical Hodgkin lymphoma, and each patient had a best overall response of complete response, partial response or progressive disease. Trial patients were treated with single-agent nivolumab in the multi-cohort phase II CheckMate 205 trial. An independent review committee assessed best overall response by applying the 2007 International Working Group response criteria. Trial PBMCs were collected immediately before nivolumab initiation (C1D1) and during therapy at cycle 2 day 1 and cycle 4 day 1. Peripheral blood was collected in 8 mL Vacutainer Cell Preparation Tubes, from which PBMCs were isolated by centrifugation and then cryopreserved.

Inclusive of the bounding cysteine and phenylalanine, the CDR3 is 14 residues long. CDR3 DNA only is kept here, 42 bases in frame from base 1. Germline trimming: 6 bases from V, 7 bases from J; junction bases outside gene matches: 4. The germline V gene supplies CDR1 MRHNA and CDR2 SNTAGT. The TCR was taken from a human donor with classical Hodgkin lymphoma. Sequencing used peripheral blood mononuclear cells (PBMCs), obtained before the second cycle of nivolumab. Recombination linked TRBV6-4 to TRBJ2-2, and TRBD1 aligns with 11 junction nucleotides. The encoded CDR3 is CASRGQGAIGELFF. The sequenced DNA is TGTGCCAGCAGAGGACAGGGGGCGATCGGGGAGCTGTTTTTT.